The 13 T cell receptor beta chains in this list originate from one sample, sequenced in a study of T cells in Graves' hyperthyroidism and ophthalmopathy. Regions amplified from RNA transcripts were the TCR beta CDR3 regions. Using the HTBI primer set, a first-round RT-PCR was run on the TCR CDR3. Using its own MiXCR run on the multiplex PCR reads, TCRdb lists one record per CDR3 protein. This sample has about 700,000 distinct CDR3 sequences, with 11% to 15% found just once. Sequenced input: blood. These receptors all stem from a woman between 18 and 30 years old with Graves' hyperthyroidism.

This chain joins TRBV6-1 and TRBJ2-1, with D perhaps matching TRBD1 or TRBD2 (5 bases each). Trimming pared 8 bases from V and 5 bases from J, leaving 16 bases between. This CDR3 is 14 amino acids long. Looked up from germline, CDR1 is MNHNS and CDR2 is SASEGT. As DNA, the CDR3 is TGTGCCAGCGATGGGGGATACGGGGACAATGAGCAGTTCTTC. Translation gives CASDGGYGDNEQFF.

A few counts support this clonotype. The chain links TRBV3-1 to TRBJ2-5; 8 nucleotides agree with TRBD2. The CDR3 spans 16 residues. Germline V gene sequence: CDR1 LGHDT, CDR2 YNNKEL (reference sequence). The trim removed 1 base at V and 5 bases at J, leaving 9 bases unmatched. The CDR3 is CASSQGEAGAWETQYF. Here the CDR3 DNA reads TGTGCCAGCAGCCAAGGGGAAGCGGGAGCTTGGGAGACCCAGTACTTC.

At least ten counts were recorded for this clonotype. The V gene is TRBV7-3, the J gene TRBJ2-7; D might be TRBD1 (6 bases). Germline loops: CDR1 SGHTA, CDR2 FQGTGA. Trimming stripped 5 bases from V and 3 bases from J, with 17 bases between. The CDR3 contains 15 residues. The CDR3 loop is CASSPTGNSGYEQYF. For the CDR3, the DNA is TGTGCCAGCAGCCCCACAGGGAATTCTGGCTACGAGCAGTACTTC.

This rearrangement joins TRBV11-2 to TRBJ2-7; D is ambiguous. V lost 6 bases and J 0 bases, leaving 12 bases between the germline ends. Germline assignment: CDR1 SGHAT and CDR2 FQNNGV. The CDR3 sequence is 14 residues long. CDR3 sequence (DNA): TGTGCCAGCAGAGCCCTGGGCCCCTCCTACGAGCAGTACTTC. Protein product: CASRALGPSYEQYF.

As regards this clonotype: No conserved phenylalanine or tryptophan is present at the end of the CDR3, so a read error is the likely explanation. The chain uses TRBV13 and TRBJ2-7; maybe TRBD1 (5 bases). CDR1 is PRHDT and CDR2 is FYEKMQ in the germline V gene (reference sequence). This CDR3 contains 11 residues. The CDR3 reads CVSSADREQYL. In nucleotides, the CDR3 is TGTGTCAGCAGCGCCGACAGAGAGCAGTACCTC.

This clonotype was counted only a few times. V gene TRBV7-8 combines with J gene TRBJ1-2, with 7 bases aligning to TRBD1. From germline, CDR1 is SGHVS and CDR2 FQNEAQ. The CDR3 runs to 15 residues. Losses at the gene ends were 4 bases for V and 2 bases for J; bases not matched to a gene: 7. Here the CDR3 reads CASSSRQGPNYGYTF. CDR3 sequence (DNA): TGTGCCAGCAGCTCCCGACAGGGTCCGAACTATGGCTACACCTTC.

At least ten counts were recorded for this clonotype. V usage is TRBV7-9 and J usage is TRBJ2-3; a possible D gene is TRBD2 (6 bases). CDR1 is SEHNR, CDR2 FQNEAQ, per germline (reference sequence). V was trimmed by 4 bases and J by 2 bases, leaving 19 bases between them. CDR3 length: 17 amino acids. The chain's CDR3 is CASSYREPPQTTDTQYF. CDR3 in DNA: TGTGCCAGCAGCTACCGGGAGCCGCCACAGACCACAGATACGCAGTATTTT.

This clonotype was seen ten or more times. The gene calls are TRBV12-3 or TRBV12-4 and TRBJ1-2; the match to TRBD1 covers 9 bases. The trim removed 4 bases at V and 8 bases at J, leaving 11 bases unmatched. This CDR3 is built from 15 residues. The CDR3 here is CASSSPRDRVDGYTF. In DNA form, the CDR3 reads TGTGCCAGCAGTTCCCCCCGGGACAGGGTCGACGGCTACACCTTC.

In this sample, this clonotype turned up many times. The rearrangement uses TRBV27 and TRBJ2-7; unclear D gene. The germline V gene has CDR1 MNHEY and CDR2 SMNVEV (reference sequence). The CDR3 covers 14 residues. V was pared by 2 bases and J by 0 bases, with 8 bases between. The chain's CDR3 is CASSLKGFSYEQYF. The CDR3 nucleotides are TGTGCCAGCAGTTTAAAAGGATTCTCCTACGAGCAGTACTTC.

Points on this clonotype: Germline and junction disagree at one end, which may indicate a read error. The chain is built from TRBV7-9 and TRBJ1-4, with TRBD1 matching over 11 bases. There are 19 residues in the CDR3. The germline gives CDR1 SEHNR, CDR2 FQNEAQ (reference sequence). The CDR3 region is CASSLGQGAWSATNENLFF. In DNA, the CDR3 is TGTGCCAGCAGCCTAGGACAGGGGGCGTGGTCGGCAACTAATGAAAACCTGTTTTTT.

DNA of the CDR3: TGTGCCATCAGTGATCCGGGACTAGCGGGAAGGACAGATACGCAGTATTTT. Protein product: CAISDPGLAGRTDTQYF. The chain joins TRBV10-3 to TRBJ2-3; 13 bases are a match to TRBD2. This CDR3 is built from 17 residues. Losses at the gene ends were 3 bases for V and 3 bases for J; bases not matched to a gene: 6. Per the germline V gene, CDR1 is ENHRY and CDR2 is SYGVKD.

V and J are TRBV2 and TRBJ1-4; no reliable D call. Germline CDR1 SNHLY, CDR2 FYNNEI. The CDR3 extends over 17 amino acids. V was cut by 8 bases and J by 6 bases, with 25 bases left in between. The DNA for the CDR3 is TGTGCCAGCCGCCCCTTGTCGCCGGGGAGGGAATATGAAAAACTGTTTTTT. Its protein is CASRPLSPGREYEKLFF.

This clonotype was seen many times. The chain links TRBV12-3 or TRBV12-4 to TRBJ1-1, with unresolved D. Trimming cost V 3 bases and J 1 base, with 12 bases left between them. The CDR3 has 15 residues. The CDR3 loop reads CASSLPGGSNTEAFF. The CDR3 DNA follows: TGTGCCAGCAGTTTGCCGGGTGGCTCGAACACTGAAGCTTTCTTT.